Each of the 25 T cell receptor beta chains below was sequenced from the same sample in a study of identical twins. One entry per CDR3 protein results from TCRdb running MiXCR on the 5' RACE reads. This table has some 900,000 distinct CDR3 sequences, around an eighth appearing once. This sample was shared with a second study, whose subject was yellow fever vaccine responses in identical twins.

Material for sequencing was PBMCs. Source of these receptors: a woman between 18 and 30 years old in good health.

This sequence joins TRBV7-9 and TRBJ2-1, with a weak D call TRBD2 (5 bases). Trimming pared 7 bases from V and 15 bases from J, leaving 22 bases between. CDR3 length: 13 amino acids. CDR1 and CDR2 (germline): SEHNR, FQNEAQ (reference sequence). The CDR3 DNA is TGTGCCAGCACTAGCCCACTATCCTCGTTGATGTTCTTC. It specifies CASTSPLSSLMFF.

This clonotype was found a few times. The chain joins TRBV6-1 to TRBJ2-1; possible D gene TRBD1, 6 bases. Germline CDR1 MNHNS, CDR2 SASEGT. Trimming shortened V by 8 bases and J by 5 bases, and 13 bases separated the two germline ends. CDR3 size: 13 residues. In nucleotides, the CDR3 is TGTGCCAGCCAGGGACAACCGAACAATGAGCAGTTCTTC. It encodes CASQGQPNNEQFF.

This clonotype appeared many times. The rearrangement joins TRBV6-6 to TRBJ2-3; D not certain. Germline CDR1 MNHNY, CDR2 SVGAGI (reference sequence). This CDR3 spans 11 amino acids. The V gene lost 8 bases and the J gene lost 3 bases, with 6 bases spanning the gap. CDR3 in amino acids: CASRFTDTQYF. DNA for the CDR3: TGTGCCAGCCGGTTTACAGATACGCAGTATTTT.

The genes are TRBV24-1 and TRBJ2-7, with D perhaps matching TRBD1 (6 bases). The CDR3 length is 12 residues. V was shortened by 5 bases and J by 12 bases, with 16 bases between the two germline ends. Per the germline V gene, CDR1 is KGHDR and CDR2 is SFDVKD. The CDR3 DNA sequence: TGTGCCACCAGTGGCCAGACCGGGACAACGTACTTC. The encoded protein is CATSGQTGTTYF.

In this sample, this clonotype turned up many times. The chain links TRBV5-1 to TRBJ2-1, with a weak D call TRBD2 (6 bases). This CDR3 contains 15 residues. Germline CDR1 SGHRS, CDR2 YFSETQ. V was cut by 7 bases and J by 4 bases, with 18 bases left in between. CDR3 sequence: CASGSLATSYNEQFF. The CDR3 DNA reads TGCGCCAGCGGGTCACTAGCCACTTCTTACAATGAGCAGTTCTTC.

The chain links TRBV4-1 to TRBJ2-2, with D hard to call. The germline gives CDR1 MGHRA, CDR2 YSYEKL. The CDR3 covers 15 residues. Trimming took 2 bases from V and 6 from J, leaving 13 bases between them. Here the CDR3 DNA reads TGCGCCAGCAGCCAAACTCTAAGCGACCCCGGGGAGCTGTTTTTT. It yields the protein CASSQTLSDPGELFF.

This clonotype was counted ten times or more. CDR3 region: CASSTGPPRGEKLFF. As DNA, the CDR3 is TGTGCCAGCAGCACGGGCCCCCCGAGGGGTGAAAAACTGTTTTTT. The chain is built from TRBV11-2 and TRBJ1-4, with a weak D call TRBD1 (5 bases). V shed 5 bases and J shed 7 bases, with 17 bases lying between them. The CDR3 loop spans 15 amino acids. The germline V gene encodes CDR1 SGHAT and CDR2 FQNNGV.

This clonotype has only a few counts. The chain joins TRBV20-1 to TRBJ2-3; TRBD2 agrees at 9 bases. Trimming removed 7 bases from V and 6 bases from J; junction bases left unmatched: 11. The CDR3 runs 14 residues. In germline, CDR1 is DFQATT, CDR2 SNEGSKA (reference sequence). Here the CDR3 reads CSVRGREGEDTQYF. CDR3 nucleotide sequence: TGCAGTGTCCGGGGGCGGGAGGGTGAGGATACGCAGTATTTT.

In this sample, this clonotype turned up a few times. V gene TRBV6-1 combines with J gene TRBJ2-3; D remains ambiguous. Germline V lookup: CDR1 MNHNS, CDR2 SASEGT. Trimming removed 7 bases at V and 6 bases at J, with 5 bases between. The CDR3 loop spans 10 amino acids. The CDR3 DNA reads as TGTGCCAGCATGTGGGATACGCAGTATTTT. Protein sequence: CASMWDTQYF.

This clonotype has a handful of counts. V and J are TRBV7-2 and TRBJ2-1, with D perhaps TRBD1 (5 bases). V lost 1 base, J lost 1 base, and 11 bases lay in between. Germline V lookup: CDR1 SGHTA, CDR2 FQGNSA. The CDR3 runs to 16 residues. The CDR3: CASSLVGLRSYNEQFF. The DNA of the CDR3 is TGTGCCAGCAGCTTAGTGGGGCTGAGGTCCTACAATGAGCAGTTCTTC.

The table lists this clonotype with a few counts. The V and J genes are TRBV20-1 and TRBJ2-1; 8 positions agree with TRBD1. Per germline, CDR1 DFQATT and CDR2 SNEGSKA (reference sequence). This CDR3 contains 15 residues. The ends lost 1 base at V and 0 bases at J; junction bases unmatched: 2. The DNA of the CDR3 is TGCAGTGCTAGAGTCACAGGGGGCTCCTACAATGAGCAGTTCTTC. It is translated as CSARVTGGSYNEQFF.

The sample holds many counts of this clonotype. The CDR3 DNA reads as TGCGCCAGCAGAACTAGCGGGGGAAACAATGAGCAGTTCTTC. Amino acids: CASRTSGGNNEQFF. J is TRBJ2-1 and V is TRBV10-2, with 11 bases fitting TRBD2. V was clipped by 6 bases and J by 5 bases; unmatched bases: 3. CDR1 is WSHSY, CDR2 SAAADI, per germline. The length of the CDR3 is 14 residues.

This clonotype was counted only a few times. The J gene is TRBJ2-5, the V gene TRBV6-5; the D gene is possibly TRBD2 (5 bases). This CDR3 has 15 residues. Germline V gene sequence: CDR1 MNHEY, CDR2 SVGAGI. V was pared by 1 base and J by 5 bases, with 14 bases between. CDR3 coding DNA: TGTGCCAGCAGTTACTTCGGGAAACTTTCGGAGACCCAGTACTTC. Amino acid sequence: CASSYFGKLSETQYF.

The chain combines TRBV3-1 with TRBJ2-3; 10 bases map to TRBD1. The V gene end was trimmed by 4 bases and the J gene end by 4 bases; junction bases not matched to a gene: 8. Germline V gene lookup returns CDR1 LGHDT and CDR2 YNNKEL (reference sequence). This CDR3 is built from 16 residues. CDR3 sequence: CASSRRQGAYSDTQYF. The CDR3 coding sequence is TGTGCCAGCAGCCGACGACAGGGGGCTTATTCAGATACGCAGTATTTT.

V usage is TRBV20-1 and J usage is TRBJ2-7, with a possible D match to TRBD2 (6 bases). Between the trimmed V and J ends, which lost 0 bases and 0 bases, there was a span of 12 bases. CDR3 size: 15 residues. The germline gives CDR1 DFQATT, CDR2 SNEGSKA (reference sequence). DNA of the CDR3: TGCAGTGCTAGAGACGTAGCGGTGAGCTCCTACGAGCAGTACTTC. As protein: CSARDVAVSSYEQYF.

This sequence joins TRBV2 and TRBJ1-3, with no clear D. V lost 1 base, J lost 7 bases, and 2 bases lay in between. This CDR3 spans 11 amino acids. CDR1 and CDR2 from the germline V gene are SNHLY and FYNNEI. CDR3: CASSEDNTIYF. CDR3 DNA sequence: TGTGCCAGCAGTGAAGATAACACCATATATTTT.

Ten or more counts support this clonotype. This chain links TRBV20-1 with TRBJ2-1, with a possible D match to TRBD2 (6 bases). The CDR3 totals 13 residues. V was trimmed by 1 base and J by 4 bases, leaving 8 bases between them. In germline, CDR1 is DFQATT, CDR2 SNEGSKA (reference sequence). The CDR3 coding sequence is TGCAGTGCTAGAGTTCGGGGGTACAATGAGCAGTTCTTC. Its protein is CSARVRGYNEQFF.

The genes are TRBV2 and TRBJ1-1; D is uncertain. The CDR3 is 15 amino acids. The V gene lost 2 bases and the J gene lost 0 bases, with 10 bases spanning the gap. CDR1 is SNHLY, CDR2 FYNNEI, per germline. The CDR3 here is CASSEIRQMNTEAFF. The CDR3 DNA follows: TGTGCCAGCAGTGAAATCCGCCAGATGAACACTGAAGCTTTCTTT.

The gene calls are TRBV7-2 and TRBJ1-5; D gene ambiguous. Between the trimmed V and J ends, which lost 0 bases and 6 bases, there was a span of 12 bases. Germline V CDR1 and CDR2: SGHTA, FQGNSA. The CDR3 has 15 amino acids. CDR3 nucleotide sequence: TGTGCCAGCAGCTTAGCCCAAGCCATAATTCAGCCCCAGCATTTT. Encoded protein: CASSLAQAIIQPQHF. Full variable domain (remainder filled in from reference TRBV7-2 and TRBJ1-5): GAGVSQSPSNKVTEKGKDVELRCDPISGHTALYWYRQSLGQGLEFLIYFQGNSAPDKSGLPSDRFSAERTGGSVSTLTIQRTQQEDSAVYLCASSLAQAIIQPQHFGDGTRLSIL.

The V and J genes are TRBV28 and TRBJ1-4, with 7 bases that match TRBD1. The V gene's germline CDR1 is MDHEN and CDR2 SYDVKM. This CDR3 spans 15 amino acids. The V and J ends lost 4 bases and 8 bases, in that order; junction bases with no gene match: 10. The CDR3 DNA follows: TGTGCCAGCAGTTCGGAAGGGGGCGGGGAGGAAAAACTGTTTTTT. Translated: CASSSEGGGEEKLFF.

V gene TRBV7-8 combines with J gene TRBJ2-5; D is tentatively TRBD1 or TRBD2 (5 bases each). This CDR3 has 15 residues. CDR1 SGHVS and CDR2 FQNEAQ come from the germline V gene. V gave up 0 bases and J gave up 4 bases, with 12 bases separating them. CDR3 nucleotides: TGTGCCAGCAGCTTAGCGGAGGTGGGACGAGAGACCCAGTACTTC. Amino acids: CASSLAEVGRETQYF.

For the CDR3, the DNA is TGTGCCAGCTCATCCGGACCCCAAGGCAATGAGCAGTTCTTC. As protein: CASSSGPQGNEQFF. J is TRBJ2-1 and V is TRBV18; D unresolved. This CDR3 region has 14 residues. Germline CDR1 is KGHSH and CDR2 is LQKENI. V lost 5 bases and J lost 6, with 14 bases in between.

The V call is TRBV2, the J call TRBJ2-1; D might be TRBD1 (6 bases). The CDR3 is made up of 19 amino acids. V was cut by 6 bases and J by 5 bases, with 29 bases left in between. Germline V gene lookup returns CDR1 SNHLY and CDR2 FYNNEI. In DNA, the CDR3 is TGTGCCAGCAGCCGAATTGGGGTTTTCGACAGGAGCCCTCACAATGAGCAGTTCTTC. Translated: CASSRIGVFDRSPHNEQFF.

This chain connects TRBV18 to TRBJ2-7, with 7 bases that match TRBD1. The CDR3 spans 15 residues. The ends lost 2 bases at V and 7 bases at J; junction bases unmatched: 11. CDR1 is KGHSH, CDR2 LQKENI, per germline. The CDR3 region has the DNA TGTGCCAGCTCACCATACGACAGGGCACTCCGGGAGCAGTACGTC. Translation gives CASSPYDRALREQYV.

J is TRBJ2-1 and V is TRBV20-1; TRBD2 is a possible D gene (6 bases). In germline, CDR1 is DFQATT, CDR2 SNEGSKA (reference sequence). Deletions cut 0 bases from V and 8 bases from J, with 23 bases between. The CDR3 is 17 residues long. The CDR3 DNA follows: TGCAGTGCTAGAGATACCTCCGGACTAACTCCTGGTCATGAGCAGTTCTTC. Translating gives CSARDTSGLTPGHEQFF.